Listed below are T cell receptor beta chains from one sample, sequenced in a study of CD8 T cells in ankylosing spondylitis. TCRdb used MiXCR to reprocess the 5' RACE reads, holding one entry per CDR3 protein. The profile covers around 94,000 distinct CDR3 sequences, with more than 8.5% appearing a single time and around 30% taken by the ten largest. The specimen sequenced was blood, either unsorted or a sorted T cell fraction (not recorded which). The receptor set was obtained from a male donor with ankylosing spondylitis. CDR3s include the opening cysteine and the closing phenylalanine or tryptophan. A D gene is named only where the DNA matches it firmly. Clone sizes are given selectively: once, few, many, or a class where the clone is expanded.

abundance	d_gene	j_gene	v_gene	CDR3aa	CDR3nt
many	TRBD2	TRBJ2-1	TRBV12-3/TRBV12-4	CASIPIAGGIVVYNEQFF	TGTGCCAGCATTCCCATAGCGGGGGGGATCGTGGTCTACAATGAGCAGTTCTTC
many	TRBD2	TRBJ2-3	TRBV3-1	CASSPSGSFTDTQYF	TGTGCCAGCAGCCCCAGCGGGAGCTTCACAGATACGCAGTATTTT
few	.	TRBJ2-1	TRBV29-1	CSVDSINNEQFF	TGCAGCGTTGATTCGATTAACAATGAGCAGTTCTTC
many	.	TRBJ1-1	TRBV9	CASSVAVDRPMNTEAFF	TGTGCCAGCAGCGTAGCCGTAGACAGGCCCATGAACACTGAAGCTTTCTTT
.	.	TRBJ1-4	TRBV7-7	CASSKGANEKLFF	TGTGCCAGCAGCAAGGGCGCTAATGAAAAACTGTTTTTT
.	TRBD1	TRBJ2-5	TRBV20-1	CSASPEDGTGTQETQYF	TGCAGTGCTAGCCCCGAAGACGGGACAGGGACCCAAGAGACCCAGTACTTC
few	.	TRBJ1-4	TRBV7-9	CASSLTRQYNEKLFF	TGTGCCAGCAGCTTAACTCGACAGTATAATGAAAAACTGTTTTTT
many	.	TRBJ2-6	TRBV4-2	CASSQTAPAGANVLTF	TGTGCCAGCAGCCAAACCGCCCCCGCTGGGGCCAACGTCCTGACTTTC
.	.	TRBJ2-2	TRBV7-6	CASSLGTAGTGELFF	TGTGCCAGCAGCTTAGGAACGGCGGGCACCGGGGAGCTGTTTTTT
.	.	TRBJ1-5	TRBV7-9	CASSLAVKDRNQPQHF	TGTGCCAGCAGCTTAGCGGTTAAGGACCGAAATCAGCCCCAGCATTTT
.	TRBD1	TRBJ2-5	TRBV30	CAWRDRGSETQYF	TGTGCCTGGAGAGACAGGGGGAGCGAGACCCAGTACTTC
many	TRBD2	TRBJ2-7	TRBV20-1	CSARPSSGSSYEQYF	TGCAGTGCTAGACCGTCTAGCGGTAGCTCCTACGAGCAGTACTTC
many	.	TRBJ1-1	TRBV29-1	CSAEGIEAFF	TGCAGCGCAGAAGGGATTGAAGCTTTCTTT
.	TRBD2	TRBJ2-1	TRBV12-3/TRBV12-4	CASSWTSGGVGQFF	TGTGCCAGCAGTTGGACTAGCGGGGGGGTTGGGCAGTTCTTC
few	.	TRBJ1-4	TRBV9	CASSSSGGNNEKLFF	TGTGCCAGCAGCTCTAGTGGGGGTAATAATGAAAAACTGTTTTTT
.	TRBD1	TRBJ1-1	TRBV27	CASSWDRGTEAFF	TGTGCCAGCAGTTGGGACAGGGGAACTGAAGCTTTCTTT
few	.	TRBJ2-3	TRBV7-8	CASSGKASGTDTQYF	TGTGCCAGCAGCGGTAAAGCCTCGGGCACAGATACGCAGTATTTT
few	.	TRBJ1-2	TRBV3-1	CASSQGGEAANYGYTF	TGTGCCAGCAGCCAAGGAGGAGAAGCCGCTAACTATGGCTACACCTTC
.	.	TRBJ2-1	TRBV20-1	CSARGGRNGNEQFF	TGCAGTGCTAGAGGTGGGAGAAATGGCAATGAGCAGTTCTTC
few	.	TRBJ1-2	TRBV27	CASGDQGNGYTF	TGTGCCAGCGGCGACCAGGGGAATGGCTACACCTTC
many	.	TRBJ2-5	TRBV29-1	CSVEDADPTQYF	TGCAGCGTTGAAGATGCGGATCCAACCCAGTACTTC
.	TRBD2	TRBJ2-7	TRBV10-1	CASSEGSGTYEQYF	TGCGCCAGCAGTGAGGGGAGCGGGACCTACGAGCAGTACTTC
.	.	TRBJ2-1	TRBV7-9	CACPVGLPSYNEQFF	TGTGCCTGCCCCGTAGGACTTCCCTCCTACAATGAGCAGTTCTTC
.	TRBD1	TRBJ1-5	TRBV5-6	CASSPYGGGAGQPQHF	TGTGCCAGCAGCCCCTATGGAGGGGGCGCTGGGCAGCCCCAGCATTTT
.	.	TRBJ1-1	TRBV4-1	CASSQGDLSGTEAFF	TGCGCCAGCAGCCAAGGAGACCTCAGCGGCACTGAAGCTTTCTTT
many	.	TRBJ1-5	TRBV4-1	CASSPEGGQPQHF	TGCGCCAGCAGCCCTGAGGGGGGTCAGCCCCAGCATTTT
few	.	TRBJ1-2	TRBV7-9	CASSFPGGVGYTF	TGTGCCAGCAGCTTTCCGGGGGGAGTTGGCTACACCTTC
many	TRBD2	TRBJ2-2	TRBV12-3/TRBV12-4	CASSKAGVDTGELFF	TGTGCCAGCAGTAAAGCGGGAGTTGACACCGGGGAGCTGTTTTTT
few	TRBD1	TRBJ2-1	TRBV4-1	CASSRQGPPYNEQFF	TGCGCCAGCAGCCGACAGGGGCCCCCTTACAATGAGCAGTTCTTC
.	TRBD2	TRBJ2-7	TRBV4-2	CASSQAGTSGSRSYEQYF	TGTGCCAGCAGCCAAGCCGGGACTAGCGGGAGTAGGTCCTACGAGCAGTACTTC
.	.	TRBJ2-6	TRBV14	CASSQRRQFAGANVLTF	TGTGCCAGCAGCCAACGTAGACAGTTCGCCGGGGCCAACGTCCTGACTTTC
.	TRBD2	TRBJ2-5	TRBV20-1	CSASTGLGTSGFTRGTQYF	TGCAGTGCTAGTACTGGACTAGGGACCTCCGGGTTTACAAGAGGGACCCAGTACTTC
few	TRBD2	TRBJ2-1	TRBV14	CASRPLGTSSNNEQFF	TGTGCCAGCAGACCTCTCGGGACTAGCAGTAACAATGAGCAGTTCTTC
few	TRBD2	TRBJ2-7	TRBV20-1	CSARSSAASGYEQYF	TGCAGTGCTAGATCATCGGCGGCTAGCGGCTACGAGCAGTACTTC
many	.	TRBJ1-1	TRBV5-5	CASSGGLWDTEAFF	TGTGCCAGCAGCGGGGGACTCTGGGACACTGAAGCTTTCTTT
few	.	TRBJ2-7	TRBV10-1	CASSEFRYGEQYF	TGCGCCAGCAGTGAGTTCCGGTACGGCGAGCAGTACTTC
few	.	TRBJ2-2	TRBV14	CASSQDINLGTGELFF	TGTGCCAGCAGCCAAGATATCAACCTGGGCACCGGGGAGCTGTTTTTT
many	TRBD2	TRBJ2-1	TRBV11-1	CASSSSGNRNEQFF	TGTGCCAGCAGCTCTAGCGGGAACAGAAATGAGCAGTTCTTC
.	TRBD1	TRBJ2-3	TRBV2	CASSAPKQGASTDTQYF	TGTGCCAGCAGTGCCCCCAAACAGGGGGCGTCCACAGATACGCAGTATTTT
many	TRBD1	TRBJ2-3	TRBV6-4	CASSDSQGADTQYF	TGTGCCAGCAGTGACTCGCAGGGGGCAGATACGCAGTATTTT
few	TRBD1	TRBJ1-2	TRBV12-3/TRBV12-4	CASSPLTGAYGYTF	TGTGCCAGCAGTCCTTTGACAGGGGCCTATGGCTACACCTTC
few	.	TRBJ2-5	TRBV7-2	CASSLVGTETQYF	TGTGCCAGCAGCTTAGTCGGGACGGAGACCCAGTACTTC
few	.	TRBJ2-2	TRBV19	CASSIGTDGTGELFF	TGTGCCAGTAGTATAGGTACAGACGGCACCGGGGAGCTGTTTTTT
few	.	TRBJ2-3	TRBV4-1	CASSQVGAFTDTQYF	TGCGCCAGCAGCCAAGTAGGGGCTTTCACAGATACGCAGTATTTT
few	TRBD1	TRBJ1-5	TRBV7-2	CASSPTGSGQPQHF	TGTGCCAGCAGCCCGACAGGGTCGGGTCAGCCCCAGCATTTT
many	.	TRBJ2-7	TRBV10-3	CAIEDSRSYEQYF	TGTGCCATCGAGGACAGCCGCTCCTACGAGCAGTACTTC
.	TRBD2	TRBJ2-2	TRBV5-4	CASSFPSGYNTGELFF	TGTGCCAGCAGCTTTCCTAGCGGCTATAACACCGGGGAGCTGTTTTTT
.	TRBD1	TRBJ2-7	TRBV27	CASTSGTGGYEQYF	TGTGCCAGCACCTCCGGGACAGGGGGTTACGAGCAGTACTTC